The 21 T cell receptor beta chains in this list originate from one sample, sequenced in a study of beta chain features in type 1 diabetes. Expressed TCRB transcripts were sequenced because the entire RNA isolate underwent reverse transcription. Sequencing was performed with immunoSEQ multiplex PCR; in TCRdb, only in-frame clones are kept and a portion is missing. The repertoire holds under 950,000 clones, with roughly 16% as singletons. The specimen sequenced was naive CD4+ T cells from blood. The receptors originated from a woman aged 18 to 35 in good health.

The chain has TRBV19 and TRBJ2-2; D unresolved. Per the germline V gene, CDR1 is LNHDA and CDR2 is SQIVND (reference sequence). Deletions cut 0 bases from V and 6 bases from J, with 11 bases between. The CDR3 is made up of 15 amino acids. The CDR3 nucleotides read TGTGCCAGTAGTATAGATGGCATTTTCGCCGGGGAGCTGTTTTTT. It codes for CASSIDGIFAGELFF.

This clone was picked up a small number of times. This chain uses TRBV23-1 with TRBJ2-7; 9 bases agree with TRBD1. TRBV23-1 counts as an open reading frame of uncertain function. There are 16 residues in the CDR3. V was clipped by 8 bases and J by 4 bases; unmatched bases: 15. DNA for the CDR3: TGCGCCAGCTCCCGAGAACGGGGGACAGGGTCTTACGAGCAGTACTTC. It translates to CASSRERGTGSYEQYF.

This clone appeared a few times. This chain uses TRBV6-1 with TRBJ1-5; possibly TRBD1 for D (5 bases). The V end lost 7 bases, the J end lost 11 bases, and 24 bases lay between the germline ends. The CDR3 is made up of 15 amino acids. Germline V gene lookup returns CDR1 MNHNS and CDR2 SASEGT. This CDR3 reads CASTNGHPQGWTQHF. The CDR3 DNA reads as TGTGCCAGCACCAACGGACACCCCCAAGGATGGACCCAGCATTTT.

This clone was found a few times. The chain links TRBV7-2 to TRBJ2-1; D is perhaps TRBD2 (5 bases). The ends were cut back, 5 bases at V and 3 bases at J, with 20 bases in the middle. Germline CDR1 is SGHTA and CDR2 is FQGNSA. The CDR3 length is 17 residues. The CDR3 sequence: CASSRTGSAKNYNEQFF. Written as DNA, the CDR3 is TGTGCCAGCAGCCGTACGGGGTCGGCGAAGAACTACAATGAGCAGTTCTTC.

The chain uses TRBV28 and TRBJ2-7; 12 nucleotides line up with TRBD2. Germline CDR1 and CDR2: MDHEN and SYDVKM. The CDR3 sequence is 15 residues long. V shed 2 bases and J 3 bases; nucleotides not matched to a gene: 2. The CDR3 nucleotides are TGTGCCAGCAGTTTACTAGCGGGAGGGCTCTACGAGCAGTACTTC. Amino acid sequence: CASSLLAGGLYEQYF.

The V gene is TRBV4-1, the J gene TRBJ2-1, with 7 bases identical to TRBD2. The CDR3 loop spans 15 amino acids. V trimming: 1 base; J trimming: 10 bases; junction bases outside the gene matches: 10. The germline V gene encodes CDR1 MGHRA and CDR2 YSYEKL. CDR3 protein: CASSQVGPTSLEQFF. DNA for the CDR3: TGCGCCAGCAGCCAAGTGGGGCCGACTAGCTTGGAGCAGTTCTTC.

Only a few counts were recorded for this clone. CDR3 coding DNA: TGTGCCAGCAGCTACGTAGGGGCGGGCAGAGACTACGAGCAGTACTTC. Encoded protein: CASSYVGAGRDYEQYF. The chain carries TRBV7-2 and TRBJ2-7; TRBD1 or TRBD2 may be the D gene (5 bases each). Germline V gene sequence: CDR1 SGHTA, CDR2 FQGNSA. Trimming shortened V by 4 bases and J by 3 bases, and 19 bases separated the two germline ends. The CDR3 spans 16 residues.

The CDR3 DNA is TGTGCCAGCAGCTTAGACAGTACCTACGAGCAGTACTTC. It is translated as CASSLDSTYEQYF. The chain joins TRBV7-8 to TRBJ2-7, with D uncertain. This CDR3 is built from 13 residues. The V gene lost 1 base and the J gene lost 2 bases, with 6 bases spanning the gap. Germline V gene lookup returns CDR1 SGHVS and CDR2 FQNEAQ.

The chain joins TRBV28 to TRBJ2-3; the match to TRBD1 covers 8 bases. This CDR3 has 14 amino acids. The germline gives CDR1 MDHEN, CDR2 SYDVKM. J was trimmed by 3 bases and V by 7 bases; bases with no gene match: 6. The CDR3 region has the DNA TGTGCCAGCAATCGACAGGGGCCGACAGATACGCAGTATTTT. Its protein is CASNRQGPTDTQYF.

The rearrangement joins TRBV5-1 to TRBJ2-7, with D possibly being TRBD1 (7 bases). V was cut by 3 bases and J by 2 bases, with 24 bases left in between. Germline V gene sequence: CDR1 SGHRS, CDR2 YFSETQ. The CDR3 sequence is 18 residues long. The CDR3: CASSWDVGQPGLTYEQYF. In nucleotides, the CDR3 is TGCGCCAGCAGCTGGGACGTGGGACAGCCGGGACTCACCTACGAGCAGTACTTC.

Only a few counts were recorded for this clone. The rearrangement uses TRBV4-2 and TRBJ2-5; weak D call: TRBD2 (6 bases). The DNA end lines up better with TRBJ2-7; the J call may be wrong. The CDR3 contains 14 residues. Germline V CDR1 and CDR2: LGHNA, YNFKEQ. In DNA form, the CDR3 reads TGTGCCAGCAGCCAAGATCTTAGCGGCTACGAGCAGTACTTC. Residues: CASSQDLSGYEQYF.

This clone occurred a few times. The chain is built from TRBV28 and TRBJ2-7, with 7 bases aligning to TRBD1. CDR3 length equals 14 residues. CDR1 is MDHEN, CDR2 SYDVKM, per germline. J was trimmed by 3 bases and V by 6 bases; bases with no gene match: 8. CDR3 coding DNA: TGTGCCAGCAGCACCCCAGGGGGAGTCTACGAGCAGTACTTC. Translation gives CASSTPGGVYEQYF.

In this sample, this clone turned up a few times. This chain connects TRBV10-1 to TRBJ2-5; 9 nucleotides agree with TRBD2. Germline loops: CDR1 WNHNN, CDR2 SYGVQD (reference sequence). This CDR3 is 15 amino acids long. V dropped 3 bases and J dropped 2; count of bases not matched to a gene: 4. CDR3 DNA sequence: TGCGCCAGCAGTGATCTAGCGGGACGGCAAGAGACCCAGTACTTC. Its translation is CASSDLAGRQETQYF.

As DNA, the CDR3 is TGTGCCAGCTCACCACGACAGCTTAACACCGGGGAGCTGTTTTTT. Translation: CASSPRQLNTGELFF. The genes are TRBV18 and TRBJ2-2, with D tentatively TRBD1 (5 bases). V lost 1 base and J lost 2, with 8 bases in between. This CDR3 region has 15 residues. Germline-derived CDR1 and CDR2 are KGHSH and LQKENI.

This clone turned up a few times. The chain joins TRBV2 to TRBJ1-2; 8 bases agree with TRBD1. The CDR3 contains 15 residues. CDR1 and CDR2 (germline): SNHLY, FYNNEI. V lost 7 bases to trimming and J lost 6 bases; unmatched junction nucleotides: 13. The CDR3 coding sequence is TGTGCCAGCATTCGGGACAGGCTCGAGAACCATGGCTACACCTTC. It translates to CASIRDRLENHGYTF.

This clone was recorded a few times. The chain combines TRBV20-1 with TRBJ2-7; D is ambiguous. Trimming left V 6 bases short and J 4 bases short, with 10 bases between. CDR1 is DFQATT and CDR2 is SNEGSKA in the germline V gene (reference sequence). This CDR3 is built from 11 residues. This CDR3 reads CSARKGYEQYF. Here the CDR3 DNA reads TGCAGTGCGAGAAAGGGATACGAGCAGTACTTC.

The chain recombines TRBV7-3 with TRBJ2-1; D gene unclear. Germline V CDR1 and CDR2: SGHTA, FQGTGA. CDR3 length equals 13 residues. V lost 4 bases and J lost 8, with 12 bases in between. In nucleotides, the CDR3 is TGTGCCAGCAGCTCCCAGACTCGGTATGAGCAGTTCTTC. It specifies CASSSQTRYEQFF.

This clone was counted a few times. This chain connects TRBV7-9 to TRBJ2-1; TRBD2 is a possible D gene (6 bases). V lost 7 bases and J lost 1, with 14 bases in between. The CDR3 sequence is 15 residues long. Per germline, CDR1 SEHNR and CDR2 FQNEAQ (reference sequence). CDR3 protein: CASTNVSGSYNEQFF. The CDR3, as DNA: TGTGCCAGCACCAACGTTAGCGGATCCTACAATGAGCAGTTCTTC.

As concerns this clone: In the same sample, other DNA sequences code for this CDR3. The chain is built from TRBV7-2 and TRBJ2-1, with TRBD2 identical over 13 bases. This CDR3 has 16 residues. V shed 1 base and J 5 bases; nucleotides not matched to a gene: 2. The germline CDR1 and CDR2 sequences are SGHTA and FQGNSA. The CDR3 loop reads CASSLGGTSGNNEQFF. The CDR3 DNA is TGTGCCAGCAGCTTAGGGGGGACTAGCGGGAACAATGAGCAGTTCTTC.

The chain has TRBV5-1 and TRBJ2-1, with D perhaps TRBD1 (7 bases). The CDR3 is made up of 12 amino acids. The germline CDR1 and CDR2 sequences are SGHRS and YFSETQ. V gave up 6 bases and J gave up 12 bases, with 16 bases separating them. The DNA for the CDR3 is TGCGCCAGCACCCAGGGGGGATTGGGGCAGTTCTTC. It codes for CASTQGGLGQFF. The full variable domain, completed using reference TRBV5-1 and TRBJ2-1, is KAGVTQTPRYLIKTRGQQVTLSCSPISGHRSVSWYQQTPGQGLQFLFEYFSETQRNKGNFPGRFSGRQFSNSRSEMNVSTLELGDSALYLCASTQGGLGQFFGPGTRLTVL.

There are a few counts of this clone. This sequence joins TRBV19 and TRBJ2-7; D gene uncertain. With 5 bases removed from V and 0 bases from J, the gap between germline ends came to 14 bases. CDR3 length equals 15 residues. The germline CDR1 and CDR2 sequences are LNHDA and SQIVND (reference sequence). In DNA, the CDR3 is TGTGCCAGTAGTTCTGGCAGAGAGAGCTCCTACGAGCAGTACTTC. Protein: CASSSGRESSYEQYF.